These 9 T cell receptor beta chains were sequenced from one sample in a study of blood T cell repertoires in COVID-19. Here immunoSEQ multiplex PCR was the method, and the copy in TCRdb shows in-frame clones only, minus some. The sample comprises 150,000 to 200,000 clones, approximately 83% of which are singletons, and about 10% rests with the top ten. The sample was peripheral blood. The receptor source for this set is a woman of 80 years or more with active or convalescent COVID-19.

This rearrangement joins TRBV6-6 to TRBJ2-2, with 8 bases fitting TRBD1. The V gene's germline CDR1 is MNHNY and CDR2 SVGAGI (reference sequence). This CDR3 contains 15 residues. After removal of 6 bases from V and 0 bases from J, the junction contained 3 bases not matched to a gene. CDR3 DNA: TGTGCCAGCAGGACAGGGGCGGCGAACACCGGGGAGCTGTTTTTT. Encoded protein: CASRTGAANTGELFF.

The rearrangement links TRBV5-1 to TRBJ2-2; TRBD2 aligns across 7 bases. The V and J ends lost 0 bases and 4 bases, in that order; junction bases with no gene match: 3. The germline V gene has CDR1 SGHRS and CDR2 YFSETQ. The CDR3 extends over 15 amino acids. The CDR3 DNA sequence: TGCGCCAGCAGCTTGGCCGGGGAGGGCACCGGGGAGCTGTTTTTT. It codes for CASSLAGEGTGELFF.

This clone has just a few counts. This sample includes further DNA sequences coding for the same CDR3. The chain recombines TRBV7-8 with TRBJ2-1, with 7 bases aligning to TRBD2. In germline, CDR1 is SGHVS, CDR2 FQNEAQ. CDR3 length: 15 residues. After removal of 1 base from V and 4 bases from J, the junction contained 4 bases not matched to a gene. The CDR3 DNA follows: TGTGCCAGCAGCTTAGGGCGGGGGTCTTACAATGAGCAGTTCTTC. It encodes CASSLGRGSYNEQFF.

V is TRBV4-3 and J is TRBJ2-7; 9 bases are shared with TRBD1. The ends lost 0 bases at V and 6 bases at J; junction bases unmatched: 6. This CDR3 is built from 15 residues. CDR1 and CDR2 (germline): LGHNA, YSLEER. CDR3 sequence reads: CASSQDRTGGFEQYF. In nucleotides, the CDR3 is TGCGCCAGCAGCCAAGATAGAACAGGGGGCTTCGAGCAGTACTTC.

This clone was detected only once. V gene TRBV5-1 combines with J gene TRBJ1-4; D ambiguous. Germline assignment: CDR1 SGHRS and CDR2 YFSETQ. The length of the CDR3 is 15 residues. V dropped 4 bases and J dropped 0 bases, with 10 bases sitting between them. The CDR3 region is CASSTAGATNEKLFF. In DNA form, the CDR3 reads TGCGCCAGCAGCACCGCCGGGGCAACTAATGAAAAACTGTTTTTT.

CDR3 bases: TGCGCCAGCAACCCCCAGGGCGGGGTGGATACGCAGTATTTT. Its protein product is CASNPQGGVDTQYF. This rearrangement joins TRBV5-1 to TRBJ2-3, with D perhaps matching TRBD2 (6 bases). Germline CDR1 SGHRS, CDR2 YFSETQ. The CDR3 extends over 14 amino acids. Trimming took 6 bases from V and 6 from J, leaving 17 bases between them.

The chain joins TRBV12-3 or TRBV12-4 to TRBJ1-4; D remains ambiguous. This CDR3 region has 13 residues. Trimming removed 8 bases at V and 3 bases at J, with 10 bases between. In DNA form, the CDR3 reads TGTGCCAGCTTATTTGCAGCTAATGAAAAACTGTTTTTT. Amino acid sequence: CASLFAANEKLFF.

This clone was observed a single time. The chain has TRBV27 and TRBJ1-5, with 12 positions matching TRBD1. The CDR3 has 16 residues. V trimming: 5 bases; J trimming: 7 bases; junction bases outside the gene matches: 9. Germline V gene data show CDR1 as MNHEY and CDR2 as SMNVEV (reference sequence). This CDR3 is CASSPVSGTGGQPQHF. CDR3 sequence (DNA): TGTGCCAGCAGTCCTGTGTCCGGGACAGGGGGCCAGCCCCAGCATTTT.

The rearrangement links TRBV19 to TRBJ1-1, with 8 bases fitting TRBD1. V gave up 7 bases and J gave up 0 bases; unmatched junction bases: 10. Germline assignment: CDR1 LNHDA and CDR2 SQIVND (reference sequence). This CDR3 has 16 amino acids. CDR3 sequence (DNA): TGTGCCAGTATCCCACCAGGACAGGGCATGAACACTGAAGCTTTCTTT. As protein: CASIPPGQGMNTEAFF.